This T cell receptor (beta chain) emerged from a study of radiation and T cells in renal cell carcinoma. Trimming stripped 4 bases from V and 2 bases from J, with 7 bases between. Per the germline V gene, CDR1 is MNHEY and CDR2 is SVGAGI. The CDR3 covers 13 residues. Study-wide findings and caveats: In blood, top tumor clones expanded by 2 weeks, shrinking by 4.

Using immunoSEQ multiplex PCR, the repertoire was profiled, and TCRdb retains in-frame clones only, with some absent. The sample yields some 97,000 clones, about 79% seen once. Indicated time point: blood 4 weeks post-SBRT, at nephrectomy. The treatment was: 15 Gy SBRT to primary tumor, nephrectomy 4 weeks later. Blood was sampled at baseline, 2 weeks and 4 weeks after SBRT. About this clone itself: The antigen remains unidentified.

This receptor was obtained from a man in his 60s with renal cell carcinoma. Specimen: blood, collected from a patient whose treatment included radiotherapy and nephrectomy. The chain carries TRBV6-5 and TRBJ2-3; no clear D. The CDR3 coding sequence is TGTGCCAGCAGTTCCCGCCCCACAGATACGCAGTATTTT. Protein product: CASSSRPTDTQYF.